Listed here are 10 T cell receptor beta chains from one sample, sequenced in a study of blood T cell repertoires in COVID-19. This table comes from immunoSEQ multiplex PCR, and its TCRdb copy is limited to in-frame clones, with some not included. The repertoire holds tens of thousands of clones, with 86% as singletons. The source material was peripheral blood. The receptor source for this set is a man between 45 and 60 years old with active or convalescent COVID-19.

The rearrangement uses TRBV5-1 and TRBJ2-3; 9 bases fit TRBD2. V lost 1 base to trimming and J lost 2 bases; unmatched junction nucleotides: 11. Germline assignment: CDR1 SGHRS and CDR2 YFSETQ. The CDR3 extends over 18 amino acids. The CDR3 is CASSLYPAGGQDTDTQYF. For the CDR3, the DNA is TGCGCCAGCAGCTTGTACCCAGCGGGGGGCCAGGACACAGATACGCAGTATTTT.

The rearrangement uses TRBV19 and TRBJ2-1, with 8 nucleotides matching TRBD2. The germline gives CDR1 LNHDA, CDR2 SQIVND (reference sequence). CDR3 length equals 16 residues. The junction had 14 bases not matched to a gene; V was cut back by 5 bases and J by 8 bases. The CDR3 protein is CASSSETGLGNHEQFF. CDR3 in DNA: TGTGCCAGTAGTTCCGAAACGGGACTAGGGAACCATGAGCAGTTCTTC.

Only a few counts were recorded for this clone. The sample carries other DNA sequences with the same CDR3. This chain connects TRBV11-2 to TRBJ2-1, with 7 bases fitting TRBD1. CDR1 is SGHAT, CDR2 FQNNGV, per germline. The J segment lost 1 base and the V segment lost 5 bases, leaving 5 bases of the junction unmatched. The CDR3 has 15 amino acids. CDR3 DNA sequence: TGTGCCAGCAGCAAACGGGACAGTTCCTACAATGAGCAGTTCTTC. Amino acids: CASSKRDSSYNEQFF.

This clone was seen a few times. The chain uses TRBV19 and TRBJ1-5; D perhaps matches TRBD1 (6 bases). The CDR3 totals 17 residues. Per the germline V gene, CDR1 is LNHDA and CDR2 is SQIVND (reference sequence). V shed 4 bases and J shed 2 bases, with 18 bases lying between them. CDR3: CASSTRGGERRNQPQHF. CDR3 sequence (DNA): TGTGCCAGTAGTACAAGAGGGGGTGAAAGGCGCAATCAGCCCCAGCATTTT.

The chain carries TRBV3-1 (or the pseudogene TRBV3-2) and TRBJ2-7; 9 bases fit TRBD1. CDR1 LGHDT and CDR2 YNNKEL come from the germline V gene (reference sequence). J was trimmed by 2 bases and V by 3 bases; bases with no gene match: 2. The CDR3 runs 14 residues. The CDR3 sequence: CASSQGQGPYEQYF. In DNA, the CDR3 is TGTGCCAGCAGCCAGGGACAGGGTCCCTACGAGCAGTACTTC.

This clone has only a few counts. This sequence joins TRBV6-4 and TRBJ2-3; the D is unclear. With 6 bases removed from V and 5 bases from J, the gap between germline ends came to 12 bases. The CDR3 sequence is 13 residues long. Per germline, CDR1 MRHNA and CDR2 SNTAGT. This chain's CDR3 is CASSLMPKDTQYF. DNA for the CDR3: TGTGCCAGCAGCCTCATGCCTAAAGATACGCAGTATTTT.

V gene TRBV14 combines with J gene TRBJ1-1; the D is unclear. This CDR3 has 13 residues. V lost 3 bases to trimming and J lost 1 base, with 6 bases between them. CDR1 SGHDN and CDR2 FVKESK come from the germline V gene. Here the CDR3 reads CASSQDWNTEAFF. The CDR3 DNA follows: TGTGCCAGCAGCCAGGACTGGAACACTGAAGCTTTCTTT.

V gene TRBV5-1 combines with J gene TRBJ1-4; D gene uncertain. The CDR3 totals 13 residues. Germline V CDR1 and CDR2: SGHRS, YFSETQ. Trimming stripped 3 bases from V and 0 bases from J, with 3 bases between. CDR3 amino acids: CASSSTTNEKLFF. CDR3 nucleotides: TGCGCCAGCAGCTCTACAACTAATGAAAAACTGTTTTTT. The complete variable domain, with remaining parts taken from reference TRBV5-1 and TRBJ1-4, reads KAGVTQTPRYLIKTRGQQVTLSCSPISGHRSVSWYQQTPGQGLQFLFEYFSETQRNKGNFPGRFSGRQFSNSRSEMNVSTLELGDSALYLCASSSTTNEKLFFGSGTQLSVL.

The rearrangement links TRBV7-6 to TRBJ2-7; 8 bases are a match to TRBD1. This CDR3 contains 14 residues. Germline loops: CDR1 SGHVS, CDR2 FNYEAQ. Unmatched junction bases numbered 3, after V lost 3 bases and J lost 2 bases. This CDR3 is CASSFGTGTYEQYV. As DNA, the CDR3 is TGTGCCAGCAGCTTCGGGACAGGTACCTACGAGCAGTACGTC.

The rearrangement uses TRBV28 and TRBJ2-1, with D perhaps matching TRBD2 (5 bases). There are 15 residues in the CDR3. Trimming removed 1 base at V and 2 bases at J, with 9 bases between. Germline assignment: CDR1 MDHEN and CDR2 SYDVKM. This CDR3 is CASSLSLAAYNEQFF. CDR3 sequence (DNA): TGTGCCAGCAGTTTATCCCTAGCCGCCTACAATGAGCAGTTCTTC.